This TCR beta chain was captured in a study of T-cell reconstitution after alpha-beta-depleted transplantation in children. With 3 bases clipped from V and 6 bases from J, the junction kept 8 bases outside the gene matches. This CDR3 is built from 15 residues. During its preparation, the TCRbeta library received unique molecular identifiers. MiXCR, run by TCRdb on the PCR reads, gives a single entry per CDR3 protein. Of around 70,000 distinct CDR3 sequences in the sample, roughly a tenth are singletons; the top ten hold 13%. This clonotype was detected ten times or more. V gene TRBV12-3 or TRBV12-4 combines with J gene TRBJ2-1; 7 bases line up with TRBD1. This TCR derives from a boy aged 5 to 17 with acute myeloid leukemia, due to receive a stem cell transplant. Sequenced here: PBMCs, sampled before TCRalphabeta/CD19-depleted stem cell transplant. The CDR3 protein is CASSFITGVSNEQFF. CDR3 nucleotides: TGTGCCAGCAGTTTTATCACAGGGGTCTCCAATGAGCAGTTCTTC.